Here is one T cell receptor (beta chain) with its context. Per the original data handling: Cell counts per sample came from amplifying reference gene primers. Some clones are missing from TCRdb's copy, which holds only in-frame ones; the method was immunoSEQ multiplex PCR. V and J calls and clone size are as listed in that table; D and trimming were resolved from the DNA. The table shows some 96,000 clones, with around four fifths occurring only once. V trimming: 2 bases; J trimming: 3 bases; junction bases outside the gene matches: 7. Germline V gives CDR1 MNHNS, CDR2 SASEGT. CDR3 length: 15 residues. This entry belongs to a study of blood T cell repertoires in COVID-19. Study-wide background: The United States, Italy and Spain were the sources of the acute and convalescent COVID-19 samples.

The chain carries TRBV6-1 and TRBJ2-7, with TRBD2 matching 7 bases. The sample comprised peripheral blood. The clonotype was recovered from a man aged 45-60 years with active or convalescent COVID-19. The CDR3 reads CASSEFGASGYEQYF. DNA for the CDR3: TGTGCCAGCAGTGAATTTGGAGCTAGCGGCTACGAGCAGTACTTC.